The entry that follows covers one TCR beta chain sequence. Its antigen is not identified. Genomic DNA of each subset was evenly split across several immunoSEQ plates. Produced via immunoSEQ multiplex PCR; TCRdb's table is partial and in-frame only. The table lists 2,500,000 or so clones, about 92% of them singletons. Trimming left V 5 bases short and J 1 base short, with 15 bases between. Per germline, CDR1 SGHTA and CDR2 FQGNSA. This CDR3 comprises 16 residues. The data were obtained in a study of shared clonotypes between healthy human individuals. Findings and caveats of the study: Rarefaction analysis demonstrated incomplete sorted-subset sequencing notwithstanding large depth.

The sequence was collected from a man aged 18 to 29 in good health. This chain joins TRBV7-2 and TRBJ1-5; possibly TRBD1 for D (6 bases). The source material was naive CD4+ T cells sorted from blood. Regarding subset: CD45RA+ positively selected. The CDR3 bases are TGTGCCAGCAGCAAAACAGGGTTTGCGAGCAATCAGCCCCAGCATTTT. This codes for CASSKTGFASNQPQHF.